These 27 T cell receptor beta chains share one sample of origin, sequenced in a study of vaccination and CD4 T cells after COVID-19 (dated by TCRdb to between 2021 and 2022). Library construction relied on PCR. The sample was run on an Illumina iSeq 100. The raw public data were reprocessed by TCRdb itself: fastp quality trimming at Q25, MiXCR clonotype calling, in-frame beta chains only. Under each unique CDR3 protein, matching rows form one entry showing the most common genes and DNA. The sample data list 15,000 to 20,000 distinct CDR3 sequences, and around two thirds of these were observed just once. The top ten hold approximately 1% of the sample. The specimen comprised CD4+ T cells from blood, sampled before SARS-CoV-2 vaccination. These TCRs come from a human donor who had recovered from COVID-19.

The V call is TRBV5-1, the J call TRBJ2-1, with no clear D. Trimming cost V 4 bases and J 0 bases, with 11 bases left between them. The CDR3 spans 15 residues. Germline CDR1 and CDR2: SGHRS and YFSETQ. The CDR3 loop reads CASSVLSSSYNEQFF. DNA for the CDR3: TGCGCCAGCAGCGTACTCAGCAGCTCCTACAATGAGCAGTTCTTC.

V gene TRBV6-5 combines with J gene TRBJ2-1; possibly TRBD1 or TRBD2 for D (5 bases each). There are 14 residues in the CDR3. Germline V gene lookup returns CDR1 MNHEY and CDR2 SVGAGI. Trimming took 4 bases from V and 6 from J, leaving 13 bases between them. CDR3 region: CASSLDTGGNEQFF. The CDR3 bases are TGTGCCAGCAGTTTGGACACTGGGGGCAATGAGCAGTTCTTC.

This clonotype is a singleton in its sample. The chain joins TRBV6-5 to TRBJ2-3; D perhaps matches TRBD2 (5 bases). The CDR3 covers 14 residues. The germline V gene encodes CDR1 MNHEY and CDR2 SVGAGI. With 4 bases removed from V and 3 bases from J, the gap between germline ends came to 11 bases. The DNA of the CDR3 is TGTGCCAGCAGTTTAGGCGGGCGGACAGATACGCAGTATTTT. It yields the protein CASSLGGRTDTQYF.

This rearrangement joins TRBV12-3 or TRBV12-4 to TRBJ2-7; D unclear. The ends were cut back, 4 bases at V and 0 bases at J, with 10 bases in the middle. The CDR3 length is 14 residues. The CDR3 is CASSSTVRSYEQYF. CDR3 nucleotide sequence: TGTGCCAGCAGTTCCACAGTCCGCTCCTACGAGCAGTACTTC.

The genes are TRBV7-2 and TRBJ1-3; no clear D gene. The CDR3 has 16 amino acids. Germline V gene sequence: CDR1 SGHTA, CDR2 FQGNSA. The V and J ends lost 0 bases and 2 bases respectively, with 11 bases between them. DNA for the CDR3: TGTGCCAGCAGCTTAGCGCGGACCGAAGCTGGAAACACCATATATTTT. Protein sequence: CASSLARTEAGNTIYF.

The chain employs TRBV6-1 and TRBJ1-1, with 8 bases aligning to TRBD1. V lost 4 bases and J lost 4; bases outside the gene matches: 8. Germline V gene lookup returns CDR1 MNHNS and CDR2 SASEGT. The CDR3 spans 15 residues. In DNA form, the CDR3 reads TGTGCCAGCAGTGTGTGGACAGGGAGGGGCACTGAAGCTTTCTTT. It codes for CASSVWTGRGTEAFF.

This clonotype occurred a few times. The chain joins TRBV19 to TRBJ2-3, with D unresolved. This CDR3 has 13 amino acids. With 3 bases removed from V and 6 bases from J, the gap between germline ends came to 10 bases. Germline CDR1 is LNHDA and CDR2 is SQIVND (reference sequence). The CDR3 DNA follows: TGTGCCAGTAGTATGGGGTTAGAGGATACGCAGTATTTT. It translates to CASSMGLEDTQYF.

A few counts support this clonotype. The chain is built from TRBV7-3 and TRBJ1-1, with D hard to call. Trimming stripped 5 bases from V and 6 bases from J, with 19 bases between. This CDR3 is 15 amino acids long. Germline assignment: CDR1 SGHTA and CDR2 FQGTGA. The CDR3: CASSARLGNNAEAFF. The CDR3 DNA reads as TGTGCCAGCAGCGCACGACTGGGGAATAACGCTGAAGCTTTCTTT.

V usage is TRBV29-1 and J usage is TRBJ1-3; D is ambiguous. Germline lookup yields CDR1 SQVTM and CDR2 ANQGSEA. Trimming took off 6 bases at V and 5 bases at J, with 14 bases between the two ends. This CDR3 spans 13 amino acids. CDR3 DNA: TGCAGCGTCGGTGACACTGACCGAAACACCATATATTTT. Translation: CSVGDTDRNTIYF.

This clonotype has just a few counts. J is TRBJ2-5 and V is TRBV7-8; possibly TRBD1 or TRBD2 for D (5 bases each). Germline V gene data show CDR1 as SGHVS and CDR2 as FQNEAQ. CDR3 length equals 15 residues. V was trimmed by 5 bases and J by 6 bases, leaving 19 bases between them. The CDR3 bases are TGTGCCAGCAGCGGCAGCGGCAGGGCGATCCAGACCCAGTACTTC. Amino acid sequence: CASSGSGRAIQTQYF.

This chain links TRBV2 with TRBJ2-5; D possibly corresponds to TRBD1 (6 bases). The CDR3 is 14 amino acids. Deletions cut 6 bases from V and 4 bases from J, with 15 bases between. CDR1 is SNHLY, CDR2 FYNNEI, per germline. CDR3 in amino acids: CASRNTGLPETQYF. The CDR3 nucleotides are TGTGCCAGCAGAAACACAGGGCTCCCAGAGACCCAGTACTTC.

This clonotype has only a few counts. The rearrangement joins TRBV28 to TRBJ2-3; D is undetermined. Trimming removed 10 bases at V and 7 bases at J, with 24 bases between. The CDR3 sequence is 15 residues long. Germline V lookup: CDR1 MDHEN, CDR2 SYDVKM. Here the CDR3 DNA reads TGTGCCACCAATTTCCAATTACCCCCCAAAAATACGCAGTATTTT. Its protein product is CATNFQLPPKNTQYF.

The table lists this clonotype with a few counts. This chain uses TRBV27 with TRBJ2-7; D gene unclear. CDR3 length: 15 residues. Trimming removed 5 bases at V and 3 bases at J, with 17 bases between. The germline gives CDR1 MNHEY, CDR2 SMNVEV (reference sequence). The DNA of the CDR3 is TGTGCCAGCAGTCTCCCAGGACGGTTTGGCTACGAGCAGTACTTC. Translated: CASSLPGRFGYEQYF.

V and J are TRBV20-1 and TRBJ2-3, with a possible D match to TRBD2 (5 bases). The CDR3 totals 14 residues. Trimming removed 0 bases at V and 3 bases at J, with 10 bases between. CDR1 DFQATT and CDR2 SNEGSKA come from the germline V gene (reference sequence). As DNA, the CDR3 is TGCAGTGCTAGAGATGAGGGCCTGACAGATACGCAGTATTTT. It yields the protein CSARDEGLTDTQYF.

V and J are TRBV28 and TRBJ1-5; 10 bases match TRBD1. CDR3 length equals 15 residues. Germline-derived CDR1 and CDR2 are MDHEN and SYDVKM. V lost 0 bases and J lost 7; bases outside the gene matches: 3. CDR3 nucleotide sequence: TGTGCCAGCAGTTTATGGGGGACAGGGGCCCAGCCCCAGCATTTT. Protein sequence: CASSLWGTGAQPQHF.

V gene TRBV11-2 combines with J gene TRBJ2-1, with TRBD1 matching over 10 bases. The ends lost 3 bases at V and 4 bases at J; junction bases unmatched: 6. Germline V gene lookup returns CDR1 SGHAT and CDR2 FQNNGV. This CDR3 is built from 16 residues. DNA of the CDR3: TGTGCCAGCAGCTTGGCCGGGACAGGGGTATACAATGAGCAGTTCTTC. It encodes CASSLAGTGVYNEQFF.

This chain links TRBV28 with TRBJ2-1; D is perhaps TRBD2 (6 bases). The germline gives CDR1 MDHEN, CDR2 SYDVKM. The V and J ends lost 1 base and 8 bases respectively, with 15 bases between them. This CDR3 has 15 residues. CDR3 loop: CASSLSGEALHEQFF. CDR3 in DNA: TGTGCCAGCAGTTTATCGGGGGAGGCGCTTCATGAGCAGTTCTTC.

The chain employs TRBV20-1 and TRBJ1-2; D gene ambiguous. Germline lookup yields CDR1 DFQATT and CDR2 SNEGSKA (reference sequence). This CDR3 has 13 residues. V gave up 3 bases and J gave up 8 bases, with 16 bases separating them. This chain's CDR3 is CSASPVPEWGYTF. CDR3 DNA sequence: TGCAGTGCTAGCCCCGTCCCTGAGTGGGGCTACACCTTC.

The CDR3 nucleotides are TGTGCCAGCAGCTTAACTCGGGACTCCAGTCAGCCCCAGCATTTT. This sequence encodes CASSLTRDSSQPQHF. The rearrangement uses TRBV7-2 and TRBJ1-5; possibly TRBD1 for D (5 bases). Trimming shortened V by 2 bases and J by 6 bases, and 14 bases separated the two germline ends. Germline CDR1 SGHTA, CDR2 FQGNSA. The CDR3 totals 15 residues.

This chain uses TRBV10-1 with TRBJ2-2; 8 bases fit TRBD1. Germline V gives CDR1 WNHNN, CDR2 SYGVQD (reference sequence). Unmatched junction bases numbered 5, after V lost 1 base and J lost 4 bases. The CDR3 has 16 amino acids. DNA of the CDR3: TGCGCCAGCAGTGAGTTCAGGGGGCGAGGCACCGGGGAGCTGTTTTTT. It yields the protein CASSEFRGRGTGELFF.

The rearrangement uses TRBV27 and TRBJ2-1; no definite D call. CDR3 length: 12 residues. The germline V gene encodes CDR1 MNHEY and CDR2 SMNVEV (reference sequence). Trimming removed 8 bases from V and 4 bases from J, with 9 bases in between. CDR3 amino acids: CASRDQYNEQFF. DNA of the CDR3: TGTGCCAGCCGAGACCAATACAATGAGCAGTTCTTC.

This chain uses TRBV11-2 with TRBJ2-7, with 9 nucleotides matching TRBD1. This CDR3 is built from 15 residues. CDR1 and CDR2 (germline): SGHAT, FQNNGV. V was clipped by 0 bases and J by 2 bases; unmatched bases: 2. For the CDR3, the DNA is TGTGCCAGCAGCTTAGAAGGGACAGGGACCTACGAGCAGTACTTC. It codes for CASSLEGTGTYEQYF.

This clonotype was counted only a few times. The chain is built from TRBV23-1 and TRBJ1-2; tentatively, D is TRBD1 (5 bases). TRBV23-1 carries the ORF label, with uncertain function. The V end lost 7 bases, the J end lost 7 bases, and 16 bases lay between the germline ends. This CDR3 is built from 13 residues. The CDR3 region has the DNA TGCGCCAGCACTCTAACGGGGCCGGGTGGCTACACCTTC. It specifies CASTLTGPGGYTF.

This clonotype has just a few counts. This rearrangement joins TRBV7-3 to TRBJ2-7, with D possibly matching TRBD2 (6 bases). Germline CDR1 and CDR2: SGHTA and FQGTGA. V gave up 5 bases and J gave up 3 bases, with 17 bases separating them. The CDR3 is made up of 15 amino acids. CDR3 residues: CASSKGGPESYEQYF. DNA for the CDR3: TGTGCCAGCAGCAAGGGAGGTCCAGAGAGCTACGAGCAGTACTTC.

The V call is TRBV2, the J call TRBJ2-3, with 9 bases lining up with TRBD1. J lost 0 bases, V lost 7 bases, and 2 bases had no gene match. Germline assignment: CDR1 SNHLY and CDR2 FYNNEI. This CDR3 has 14 residues. The chain's CDR3 is CASKQGASTDTQYF. In nucleotides, the CDR3 is TGTGCCAGCAAACAGGGGGCGAGCACAGATACGCAGTATTTT.

The rearrangement links TRBV6-5 to TRBJ1-4, with TRBD1 as a possible D gene (6 bases). The length of the CDR3 is 16 residues. Germline assignment: CDR1 MNHEY and CDR2 SVGAGI. The V and J ends lost 2 bases and 7 bases respectively, with 17 bases between them. The CDR3: CASSYRGGGGSEKLFF. The CDR3 region has the DNA TGTGCCAGCAGTTACCGGGGGGGCGGTGGTAGTGAAAAACTGTTTTTT.

This clonotype occurred once. CDR3 sequence (DNA): TGTGCCAGCCGGTTTCCGGGACAGGGATCCACTGAAGCTTTCTTT. Translation gives CASRFPGQGSTEAFF. V is TRBV28 and J is TRBJ1-1, with 9 bases aligning to TRBD1. The CDR3 contains 15 residues. CDR1 and CDR2 (germline): MDHEN, SYDVKM. V gave up 8 bases and J gave up 4 bases; unmatched junction bases: 11.